The clone carrying this TCR beta chain was picked up one time. This record belongs to a study of blood T cell repertoires in COVID-19. Turning to the study itself: Samples of COVID-19 (acute and convalescent) were obtained from the United States, Italy and Spain. In each case, the material was cDNA or gDNA derived from T cells, B-cell-depleted T cells, or PBMCs.

CDR3 length equals 12 residues. Trimming at V came to 1 base and at J to 10 bases, leaving 1 base not matched to a gene. Germline V gene data show CDR1 as SGHVS and CDR2 as FNYEAQ. Data came from immunoSEQ multiplex PCR; TCRdb stores just in-frame clones and leaves some out. The table has around 150,000 clones, roughly 88% seen once. Participants came from about two dozen US areas, aged roughly 18 to 95 years. Participant-given clinical history determined each cohort assignment. Material: PBMCs or T cells enriched from blood (not recorded which). The rearrangement links TRBV7-6 to TRBJ2-1; 7 positions agree with TRBD2. The sequence was collected from a woman aged 55 to 70 who had recovered from COVID-19. The chain's CDR3 is CASSLVSGEQFF. CDR3 coding DNA: TGTGCCAGCAGCTTAGTTAGCGGGGAGCAGTTCTTC.